These 3 T cell receptor beta chains originate from one sample sequenced in a study of shared clonotypes between healthy human individuals. TCRdb's table, derived via immunoSEQ multiplex PCR, lists solely in-frame clones and lacks some. The sample records roughly 2 million clones, roughly 94% being singletons. The naive CD8 population came from CD45RO-negative cells selected for CCR7, without terminally differentiated effector memory CD45RA+ cells. The sample comprised naive CD8+ T cells sorted from blood. These receptors all stem from a man aged 18 to 30 in good health.

The J gene is TRBJ2-7, the V gene TRBV10-3; 9 nucleotides line up with TRBD1. This CDR3 is built from 13 residues. Germline loops: CDR1 ENHRY, CDR2 SYGVKD. V shed 2 bases, J shed 4 bases, and the junction held 0 bases outside the gene matches. CDR3: CAISEGTGYEQYF. CDR3 sequence (DNA): TGTGCCATCAGTGAGGGGACAGGGTACGAGCAGTACTTC.

This clone was counted once. This chain uses TRBV7-9 with TRBJ2-2, with 7 positions matching TRBD1. Losses at the gene ends were 7 bases for V and 6 bases for J; bases not matched to a gene: 8. Germline assignment: CDR1 SEHNR and CDR2 FQNEAQ (reference sequence). The CDR3 loop spans 14 amino acids. CDR3 sequence reads: CASNRQGRAGELFF. The CDR3 DNA is TGTGCCAGCAACCGACAGGGAAGGGCCGGGGAGCTGTTTTTT.

The chain links TRBV2 to TRBJ1-5; the match to TRBD1 covers 7 bases. The CDR3 is 14 amino acids. Germline V lookup: CDR1 SNHLY, CDR2 FYNNEI. Trimming removed 6 bases from V and 1 base from J; junction bases left unmatched: 3. This chain's CDR3 is CASRKGQSNQPQHF. CDR3 in DNA: TGTGCCAGCAGAAAGGGACAGAGCAATCAGCCCCAGCATTTT. Looking up the rest from reference TRBV2 and TRBJ1-5 gives the full variable domain: EPEVTQTPSHQVTQMGQEVILRCVPISNHLYFYWYRQILGQKVEFLVSFYNNEISEKSEIFDDQFSVERPDGSNFTLKIRSTKLEDSAMYFCASRKGQSNQPQHFGDGTRLSIL.